The TCR beta chain described here comes from a study of blood T cell repertoires in COVID-19. Study at large: Nucleic acid was either cDNA or gDNA, and it came from T cells, B-cell-depleted T cells, or PBMCs.

The table came from immunoSEQ multiplex PCR; TCRdb's copy has only in-frame clones and leaves some out. The profile covers about 88,000 clones, with approximately 90% appearing a single time and around 1.8% taken by the ten largest. This CDR3 spans 13 amino acids. Germline V gives CDR1 SGHTA, CDR2 FQGNSA. The origin of this receptor is a human donor with active COVID-19. The donor label of this sample is uncertain. The chain joins TRBV7-2 to TRBJ1-6, with D hard to call. The sequenced sample consisted of peripheral blood. CDR3 protein: CAYHTDPNSPLHF. CDR3 DNA: TGTGCATATCACACAGACCCCAATTCACCCCTCCACTTT.